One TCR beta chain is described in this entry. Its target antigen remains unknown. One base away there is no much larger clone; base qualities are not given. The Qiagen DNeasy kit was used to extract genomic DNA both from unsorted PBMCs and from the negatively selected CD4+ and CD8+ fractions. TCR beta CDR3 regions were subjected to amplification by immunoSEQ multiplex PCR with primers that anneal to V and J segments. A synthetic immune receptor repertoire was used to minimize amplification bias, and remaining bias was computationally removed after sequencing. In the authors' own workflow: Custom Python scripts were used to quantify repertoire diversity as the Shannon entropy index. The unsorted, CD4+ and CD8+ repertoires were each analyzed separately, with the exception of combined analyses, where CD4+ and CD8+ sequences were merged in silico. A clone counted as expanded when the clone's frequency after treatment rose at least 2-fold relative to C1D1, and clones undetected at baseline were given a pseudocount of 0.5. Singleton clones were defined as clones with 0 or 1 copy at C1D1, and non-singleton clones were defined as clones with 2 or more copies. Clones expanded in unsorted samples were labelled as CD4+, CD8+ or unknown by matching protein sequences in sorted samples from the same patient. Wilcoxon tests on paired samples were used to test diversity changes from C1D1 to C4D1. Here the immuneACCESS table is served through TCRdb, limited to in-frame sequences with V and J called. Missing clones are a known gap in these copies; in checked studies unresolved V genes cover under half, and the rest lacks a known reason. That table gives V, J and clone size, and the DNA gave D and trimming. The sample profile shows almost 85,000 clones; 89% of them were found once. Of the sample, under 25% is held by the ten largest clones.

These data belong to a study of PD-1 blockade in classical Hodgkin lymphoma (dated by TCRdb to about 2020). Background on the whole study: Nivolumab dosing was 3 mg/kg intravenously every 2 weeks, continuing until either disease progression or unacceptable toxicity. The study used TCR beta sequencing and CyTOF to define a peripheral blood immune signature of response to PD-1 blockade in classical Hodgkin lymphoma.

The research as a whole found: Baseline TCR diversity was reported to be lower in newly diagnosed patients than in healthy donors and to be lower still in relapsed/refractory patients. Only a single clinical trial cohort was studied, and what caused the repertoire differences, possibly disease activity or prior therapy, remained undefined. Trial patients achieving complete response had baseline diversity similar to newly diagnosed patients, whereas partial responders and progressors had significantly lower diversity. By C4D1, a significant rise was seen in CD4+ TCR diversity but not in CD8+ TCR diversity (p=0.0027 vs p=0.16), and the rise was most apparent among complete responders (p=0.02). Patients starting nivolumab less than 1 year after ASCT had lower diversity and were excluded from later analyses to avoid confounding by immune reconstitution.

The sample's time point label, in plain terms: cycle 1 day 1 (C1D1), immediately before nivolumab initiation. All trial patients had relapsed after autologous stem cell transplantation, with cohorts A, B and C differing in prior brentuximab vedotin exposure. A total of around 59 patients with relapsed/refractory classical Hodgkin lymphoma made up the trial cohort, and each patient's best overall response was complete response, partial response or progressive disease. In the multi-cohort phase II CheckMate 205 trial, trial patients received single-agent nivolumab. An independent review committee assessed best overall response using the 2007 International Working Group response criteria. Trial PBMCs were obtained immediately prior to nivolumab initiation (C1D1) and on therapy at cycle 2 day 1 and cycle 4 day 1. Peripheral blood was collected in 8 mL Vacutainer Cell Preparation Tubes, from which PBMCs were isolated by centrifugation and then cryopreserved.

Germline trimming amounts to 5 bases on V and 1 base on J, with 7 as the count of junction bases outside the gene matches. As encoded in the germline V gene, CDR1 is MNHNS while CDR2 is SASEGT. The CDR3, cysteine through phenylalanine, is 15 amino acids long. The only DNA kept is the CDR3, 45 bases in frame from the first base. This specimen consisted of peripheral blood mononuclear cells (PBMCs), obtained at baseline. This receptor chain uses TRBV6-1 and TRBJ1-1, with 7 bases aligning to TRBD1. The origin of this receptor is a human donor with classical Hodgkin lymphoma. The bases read TGTGCCAGCAGTACCCGACAGGGCGCGAACACTGAAGCTTTCTTT. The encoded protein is CASSTRQGANTEAFF.